A selection of T cell receptor beta chains follows, all from one sample in a study of T cell clonotyping in hematopoietic cell transplantation. The table came from immunoSEQ multiplex PCR; TCRdb's copy has only in-frame clones and leaves some out. The table shows 2,000 to 2,500 clones, with 89% occurring only once. Sequencing was carried out using peripheral blood mononuclear cells. The receptors shown here come from a man aged 35-49 years in good health. Some clones in this sample may be carry-over from other donors' samples. Both conserved end residues are trimmed from each CDR3. A D gene is named only where the DNA matches it firmly.

>TRBV7-9|-
ASSQGADSPLH
>TRBV28|-
ASSSGGGTGELF
>TRBV12-5|TRBD1
ASATDRGGEKLF
>TRBV7-9|-
ASSLLGTGAF
>TRBV2|-
AAQGGTVIGEQY
>TRBV5-4|TRBD1
ASSLWTGPEYNEQF
>TRBV9|-
ASSVVGGLGETQY
>TRBV30|TRBD1
AWSPGGAEQY
>TRBV29-1|TRBD1
SVGDREGYT
>TRBV13|TRBD1
ASSSSETGRPEAF
>TRBV7-2|-
ASSLQSSMNTEAF
>TRBV4-3|-
ASSQVGRLTSRANEQF
>TRBV25-1|-
ASSSGEEKLF
>TRBV18|-
ASQLNGGNTEAF
>TRBV6-6|TRBD2
ASTRSSSGGAETQY
>TRBV5-1|-
ASSLWQAQETQY
>TRBV9|-
ASSVLSGNTIY
>TRBV30|-
AWSRGPSSGANVLT
>TRBV2|-
ASSENSYNEQF
>TRBV5-6|TRBD2
ASSNVGGAGANVLT
>TRBV30|-
AWKRAFGEAF
>TRBV29-1|-
SGVISEAF
>TRBV7-9|TRBD1
ASSQGSTGANEQY
>TRBV30|TRBD1
AWRGYTGTVNSPLH
>TRBV30|TRBD1
AWSFLGQGTGVEKLF
>TRBV9|TRBD1
ASSFRDRDTGELF
>TRBV13|TRBD2
ASSDLAGMLGRQF